Shown below are 27 T cell receptor beta chains from a single sample sequenced in a study of cytomegalovirus exposure and HLA in healthy donors. The table came from immunoSEQ multiplex PCR; TCRdb's copy has only in-frame clones and leaves some out. The table includes 200,000 to 300,000 clones, around 88% detected once. Sequencing was done on a sample of PBMCs. The origin of the receptors is a woman in her thirties in good health and CMV-seropositive.

The chain uses TRBV12-5 and TRBJ2-7, with 8 bases lining up with TRBD1. CDR3 length: 13 amino acids. Germline lookup yields CDR1 LGHNT and CDR2 FRNRAP. V lost 7 bases and J lost 3; bases outside the gene matches: 5. Written as DNA, the CDR3 is TGTGCTAGTGCCTTGACAGGGGACTACGAGCAGTACTTC. Translating gives CASALTGDYEQYF.

A single count supports this clone. The chain has TRBV19 and TRBJ1-2, with unresolved D. V lost 5 bases, J lost 4 bases, and 11 bases lay in between. Germline V gene lookup returns CDR1 LNHDA and CDR2 SQIVND (reference sequence). The length of the CDR3 is 13 residues. Written as DNA, the CDR3 is TGTGCCAGTAGTCTTCCGGGTTTCTATGGCTACACCTTC. Residues: CASSLPGFYGYTF.

The chain uses TRBV5-5 and TRBJ1-2; D not certain. This CDR3 contains 13 residues. CDR1 and CDR2 (germline): SGHKS, YYEKEE (reference sequence). The V end lost 0 bases, the J end lost 7 bases, and 10 bases lay between the germline ends. In DNA form, the CDR3 reads TGTGCCAGCAGCTTGGGAGGGTCCCCTGGCTACACCTTC. Amino acid sequence: CASSLGGSPGYTF. The complete variable domain, with remaining parts taken from reference TRBV5-5 and TRBJ1-2, reads DAGVTQSPTHLIKTRGQQVTLRCSPISGHKSVSWYQQVLGQGPQFIFQYYEKEERGRGNFPDRFSARQFPNYSSELNVNALLLGDSALYLCASSLGGSPGYTFGSGTRLTVV.

Ten or more counts support this clone. The chain links TRBV6-1 to TRBJ1-2; 8 bases fit TRBD1. The junction had 13 bases not matched to a gene; V was cut back by 8 bases and J by 11 bases. This CDR3 is 13 amino acids long. CDR1 MNHNS and CDR2 SASEGT come from the germline V gene. The CDR3 nucleotides are TGTGCCAGCCTGCCTCGACCACAGGGGGGGTACACCTTC. Translating gives CASLPRPQGGYTF.

The chain uses TRBV6-5 and TRBJ1-3; no firm D call. Germline V gives CDR1 MNHEY, CDR2 SVGAGI. CDR3 length equals 11 residues. The V gene lost 2 bases and the J gene lost 7 bases, with 3 bases spanning the gap. As DNA, the CDR3 is TGTGCCAGCAGTTACCTTAACACCATATATTTT. Translating it yields CASSYLNTIYF.

The chain employs TRBV7-7 and TRBJ2-1, with D possibly TRBD1 on 5 matching bases. This CDR3 region has 15 residues. Germline V gene data show CDR1 as SSHAT and CDR2 as FNYEAQ (reference sequence). The V and J ends lost 4 bases and 0 bases respectively, with 10 bases between them. The CDR3 is CASSYRQSSYNEQFF. In DNA form, the CDR3 reads TGTGCCAGCAGCTATAGACAGAGCTCCTACAATGAGCAGTTCTTC.

This clone has only one observation. V and J are TRBV15 and TRBJ2-5; 9 nucleotides agree with TRBD2. J was trimmed by 2 bases and V by 5 bases; bases with no gene match: 12. The V gene's germline CDR1 is LNHNV and CDR2 YYDKDF (reference sequence). This CDR3 has 17 residues. CDR3 sequence: CATSLVQLAGIQETQYF. In DNA, the CDR3 is TGTGCCACCAGCCTGGTCCAACTAGCGGGCATACAAGAGACCCAGTACTTC. The variable domain in full, with the rest retrieved from reference TRBV15 and TRBJ2-5, is DAMVIQNPRYQVTQFGKPVTLSCSQTLNHNVMYWYQQKSSQAPKLLFHYYDKDFNNEADTPDNFQSRRPNTSFCFLDIRSPGLGDTAMYLCATSLVQLAGIQETQYFGPGTRLLVL.

CDR3 bases: TGTGCCAGCAGCTTAGCGGTAGCGGGAGGGCCTAATGAGCAGTTCTTC. Translated: CASSLAVAGGPNEQFF. The chain couples TRBV7-9 to TRBJ2-1, with 11 bases identical to TRBD2. Germline-derived CDR1 and CDR2 are SEHNR and FQNEAQ (reference sequence). The ends lost 0 bases at V and 7 bases at J; junction bases unmatched: 5. This CDR3 has 16 amino acids.

CDR3 residues: CSVGFRIAGSEAFF. The CDR3 DNA sequence: TGCAGCGTTGGCTTCCGAATTGCGGGCTCTGAAGCTTTCTTT. The chain is built from TRBV29-1 and TRBJ1-1; D gene ambiguous. Germline-derived CDR1 and CDR2 are SQVTM and ANQGSEA. The germline V and J ends were trimmed by 4 bases and 6 bases, with 18 bases remaining between them. The CDR3 is made up of 14 amino acids.

The chain couples TRBV29-1 to TRBJ2-5; TRBD1 aligns across 8 bases. The J segment lost 5 bases and the V segment lost 5 bases, leaving 1 base of the junction unmatched. From germline, CDR1 is SQVTM and CDR2 ANQGSEA. The CDR3 sequence is 11 residues long. In DNA, the CDR3 is TGCAGCGTTAACAGGGGGGAGACCCAGTACTTC. Translating gives CSVNRGETQYF.

The chain employs TRBV7-2 and TRBJ1-1; TRBD1 matches at 7 bases. CDR1 SGHTA and CDR2 FQGNSA come from the germline V gene. Losses at the gene ends were 5 bases for V and 3 bases for J; bases not matched to a gene: 9. This CDR3 spans 15 amino acids. In DNA form, the CDR3 reads TGTGCCAGCAGCCCACCCGACAGGGCGTACACTGAAGCTTTCTTT. Protein product: CASSPPDRAYTEAFF.

The chain recombines TRBV10-3 with TRBJ2-2; 7 bases are shared with TRBD1. In germline, CDR1 is ENHRY, CDR2 SYGVKD. Unmatched junction bases numbered 3, after V lost 7 bases and J lost 1 base. This CDR3 comprises 14 residues. The CDR3 coding sequence is TGTGCCATCAAATCAGGGGGGAACACCGGGGAGCTGTTTTTT. Residues: CAIKSGGNTGELFF.

This chain uses TRBV2 with TRBJ1-2, with D possibly matching TRBD1 (5 bases). Per the germline V gene, CDR1 is SNHLY and CDR2 is FYNNEI. CDR3 size: 14 residues. V was trimmed by 7 bases and J by 3 bases, leaving 15 bases between them. The CDR3, as DNA: TGTGCCAGCAACCTAGACAGTACGGACTATGGCTACACCTTC. It yields the protein CASNLDSTDYGYTF.

V and J are TRBV7-9 and TRBJ2-2; 8 bases are a match to TRBD2. The CDR3 totals 16 residues. CDR1 and CDR2 (germline): SEHNR, FQNEAQ (reference sequence). V shed 3 bases and J 4 bases; nucleotides not matched to a gene: 7. The CDR3 loop is CASSFVLAGSTGELFF. In DNA form, the CDR3 reads TGTGCCAGCAGCTTCGTATTAGCGGGATCCACCGGGGAGCTGTTTTTT.

The chain links TRBV6-5 to TRBJ2-2; 7 bases align to TRBD1. The V gene's germline CDR1 is MNHEY and CDR2 SVGAGI. With V trimmed by 6 bases and J by 2 bases, 3 bases remained unmatched. The CDR3 contains 14 residues. The CDR3 sequence is CASRRQGNTGELFF. CDR3 nucleotides: TGTGCCAGCAGGCGACAGGGTAACACCGGGGAGCTGTTTTTT.

On this clone itself: Its ends do not fully match the called genes, so a read error is possible. CDR3 loop: CASSLVSSSHEQYF. CDR3 nucleotides: TGTGCCAGCAGTTTAGTTAGTAGCTCCCACGAGCAGTACTTC. This rearrangement joins TRBV27 to TRBJ2-7; D remains ambiguous. The CDR3 has 14 residues. Germline assignment: CDR1 MNHEY and CDR2 SMNVEV (reference sequence).

V and J are TRBV7-6 and TRBJ2-2; TRBD2 is a possible D gene (5 bases). The length of the CDR3 is 15 residues. Germline CDR1 reads SGHVS; CDR2 reads FNYEAQ. The V and J ends lost 5 bases and 1 base respectively, with 11 bases between them. The CDR3 region has the DNA TGTGCCAGCAGCCCCTCGGGGATGAACACCGGGGAGCTGTTTTTT. Translation: CASSPSGMNTGELFF.

The chain joins TRBV9 to TRBJ2-3, with 7 bases matching TRBD2. This CDR3 spans 16 amino acids. CDR1 SGDLS and CDR2 YYNGEE come from the germline V gene. V dropped 2 bases and J dropped 0; count of bases not matched to a gene: 6. CDR3 nucleotide sequence: TGTGCCAGCAGCGTCAGAGCGGGATCTAGCACAGATACGCAGTATTTT. It codes for CASSVRAGSSTDTQYF.

The V call is TRBV29-1, the J call TRBJ2-1; TRBD2 matches at 10 bases. The V segment lost 2 bases and the J segment 8 bases; nucleotides outside the gene matches: 9. This CDR3 comprises 15 residues. In germline, CDR1 is SQVTM, CDR2 ANQGSEA. Here the CDR3 DNA reads TGCAGCGTTGAATATAACCTAGCGGGAGAGGATGAGCAGTTCTTC. Translation gives CSVEYNLAGEDEQFF.

The gene calls are TRBV9 and TRBJ2-7; the D gene is possibly TRBD2 (6 bases). The CDR3 covers 15 residues. CDR1 is SGDLS and CDR2 is YYNGEE in the germline V gene. Deletions cut 3 bases from V and 2 bases from J, with 15 bases between. The CDR3 loop reads CASSGGYGSTYEQYF. The DNA of the CDR3 is TGTGCCAGCAGCGGAGGTTACGGGAGTACCTACGAGCAGTACTTC.

The rearrangement uses TRBV28 and TRBJ1-2; TRBD1 might be the D (6 bases). Germline V gene data show CDR1 as MDHEN and CDR2 as SYDVKM. This CDR3 has 19 residues. V lost 2 bases to trimming and J lost 1 base, with 23 bases between them. The CDR3 is CASSLARWTETGFNYGYTF. CDR3 nucleotides: TGTGCCAGCAGTTTAGCAAGGTGGACAGAAACAGGATTTAACTATGGCTACACCTTC.

The chain combines TRBV19 with TRBJ1-2; D uncertain. V lost 3 bases, J lost 5 bases, and 7 bases lay in between. Germline V gene lookup returns CDR1 LNHDA and CDR2 SQIVND (reference sequence). The CDR3 runs to 12 residues. The CDR3 sequence is CASSITAYGYTF. The CDR3 DNA reads TGTGCCAGTAGTATTACAGCATATGGCTACACCTTC.

The table lists this clone with a count of one. The V gene is TRBV2, the J gene TRBJ2-7; D possibly corresponds to TRBD1 (6 bases). CDR3 length: 14 amino acids. Germline assignment: CDR1 SNHLY and CDR2 FYNNEI. V was pared by 2 bases and J by 4 bases, with 12 bases between. In nucleotides, the CDR3 is TGTGCCAGCAGTGAACCAGCAGGGGCATACGAGCAGTACTTC. Translation gives CASSEPAGAYEQYF.

J is TRBJ1-1 and V is TRBV27; weak D call: TRBD1 (6 bases). Between the trimmed V and J ends, which lost 2 bases and 6 bases, there was a span of 19 bases. There are 16 residues in the CDR3. Per the germline V gene, CDR1 is MNHEY and CDR2 is SMNVEV (reference sequence). CDR3 in DNA: TGTGCCAGCAGTTTAAGAGGGGGGGCGAAAGCCCCTGAAGCTTTCTTT. It encodes CASSLRGGAKAPEAFF.

V is TRBV28 and J is TRBJ1-2, with D tentatively TRBD1 (5 bases). Trimming took 9 bases from V and 4 from J, leaving 18 bases between them. The CDR3 has 14 residues. Germline CDR1 and CDR2: MDHEN and SYDVKM. CDR3 sequence reads: CASTPRDSRYGYTF. In DNA, the CDR3 is TGTGCCAGTACTCCCCGGGACTCTCGCTATGGCTACACCTTC.

The genes are TRBV30 and TRBJ2-1, with D tentatively TRBD1 (6 bases). The CDR3 spans 13 residues. Germline CDR1 reads GTSNPN; CDR2 reads SVGIG (reference sequence). With 5 bases removed from V and 8 bases from J, the gap between germline ends came to 16 bases. The CDR3 loop reads CAWGEGHNHEQFF. The CDR3 DNA follows: TGTGCCTGGGGAGAGGGACATAATCATGAGCAGTTCTTC.

The genes are TRBV19 and TRBJ2-3; D perhaps matches TRBD1 (5 bases). CDR1 and CDR2 from the germline V gene are LNHDA and SQIVND (reference sequence). The germline V and J ends were trimmed by 6 bases and 3 bases, with 10 bases remaining between them. There are 13 residues in the CDR3. Here the CDR3 DNA reads TGTGCCAGTAGCCTAGGGGTTACAGATACGCAGTATTTT. As protein: CASSLGVTDTQYF. Based on the CDR3 plus reference TRBV19 and TRBJ2-3, the full variable domain is DGGITQSPKYLFRKEGQNVTLSCEQNLNHDAMYWYRQDPGQGLRLIYYSQIVNDFQKGDIAEGYSVSREKKESFPLTVTSAQKNPTAFYLCASSLGVTDTQYFGPGTRLTVL.